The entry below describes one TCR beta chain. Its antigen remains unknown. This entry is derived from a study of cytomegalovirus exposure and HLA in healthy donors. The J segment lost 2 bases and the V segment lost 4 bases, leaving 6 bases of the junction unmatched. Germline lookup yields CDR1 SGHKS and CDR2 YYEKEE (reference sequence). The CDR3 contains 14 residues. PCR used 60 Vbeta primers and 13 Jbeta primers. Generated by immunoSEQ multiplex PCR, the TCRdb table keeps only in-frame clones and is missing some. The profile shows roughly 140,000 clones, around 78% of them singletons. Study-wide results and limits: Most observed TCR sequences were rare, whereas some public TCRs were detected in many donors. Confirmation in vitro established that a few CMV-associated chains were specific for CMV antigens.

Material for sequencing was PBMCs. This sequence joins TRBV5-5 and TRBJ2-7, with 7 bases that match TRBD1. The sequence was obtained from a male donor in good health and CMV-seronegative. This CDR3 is CASSPGTVTYEQYF. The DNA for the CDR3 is TGTGCCAGCAGCCCCGGGACAGTAACCTACGAGCAGTACTTC. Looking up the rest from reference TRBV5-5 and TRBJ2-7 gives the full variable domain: DAGVTQSPTHLIKTRGQQVTLRCSPISGHKSVSWYQQVLGQGPQFIFQYYEKEERGRGNFPDRFSARQFPNYSSELNVNALLLGDSALYLCASSPGTVTYEQYFGPGTRLTVT.